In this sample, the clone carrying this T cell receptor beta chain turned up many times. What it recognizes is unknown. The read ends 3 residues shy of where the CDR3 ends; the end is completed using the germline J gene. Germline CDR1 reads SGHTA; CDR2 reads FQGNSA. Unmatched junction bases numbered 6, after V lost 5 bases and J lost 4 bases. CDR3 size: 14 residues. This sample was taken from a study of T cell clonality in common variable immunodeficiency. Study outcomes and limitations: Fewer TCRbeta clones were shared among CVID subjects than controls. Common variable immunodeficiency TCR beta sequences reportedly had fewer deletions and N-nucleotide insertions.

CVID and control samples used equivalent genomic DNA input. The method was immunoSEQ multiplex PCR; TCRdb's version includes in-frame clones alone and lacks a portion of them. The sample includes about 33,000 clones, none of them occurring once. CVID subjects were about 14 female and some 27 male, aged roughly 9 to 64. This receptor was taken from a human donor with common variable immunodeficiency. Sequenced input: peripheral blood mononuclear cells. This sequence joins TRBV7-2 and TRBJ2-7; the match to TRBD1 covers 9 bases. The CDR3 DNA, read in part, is TGTGCCAGCAGCATTGACAGGGGGGCTTACGAG. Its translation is CASSIDRGAYE. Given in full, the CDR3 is CASSIDRGAYEQYF.